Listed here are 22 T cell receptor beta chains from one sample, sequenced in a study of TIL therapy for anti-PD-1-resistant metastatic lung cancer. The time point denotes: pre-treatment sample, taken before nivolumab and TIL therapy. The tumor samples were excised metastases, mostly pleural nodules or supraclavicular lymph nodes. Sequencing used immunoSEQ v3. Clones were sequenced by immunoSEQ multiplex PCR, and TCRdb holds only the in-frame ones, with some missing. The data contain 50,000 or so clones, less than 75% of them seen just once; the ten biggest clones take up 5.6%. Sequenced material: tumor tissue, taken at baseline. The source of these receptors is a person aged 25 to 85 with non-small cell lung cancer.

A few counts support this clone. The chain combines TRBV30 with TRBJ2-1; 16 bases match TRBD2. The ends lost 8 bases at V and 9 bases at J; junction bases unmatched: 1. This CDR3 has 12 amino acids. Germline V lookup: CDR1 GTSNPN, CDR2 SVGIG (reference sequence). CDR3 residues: CAGTSGRVEQFF. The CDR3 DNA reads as TGTGCCGGGACTAGCGGGAGGGTTGAGCAGTTCTTC.

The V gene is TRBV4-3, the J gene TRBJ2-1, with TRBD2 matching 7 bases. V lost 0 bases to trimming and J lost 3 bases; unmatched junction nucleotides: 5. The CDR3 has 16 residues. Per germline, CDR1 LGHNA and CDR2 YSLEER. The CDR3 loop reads CASSQDGRDYYNEQFF. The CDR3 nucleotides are TGCGCCAGCAGCCAAGATGGGCGGGACTACTACAATGAGCAGTTCTTC.

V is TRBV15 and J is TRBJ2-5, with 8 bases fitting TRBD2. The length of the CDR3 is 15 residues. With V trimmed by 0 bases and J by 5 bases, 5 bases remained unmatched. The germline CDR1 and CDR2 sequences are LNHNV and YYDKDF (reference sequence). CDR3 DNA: TGTGCCACCAGCAGAGATAACGGGGGGGCGGAGACCCAGTACTTC. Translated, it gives CATSRDNGGAETQYF.

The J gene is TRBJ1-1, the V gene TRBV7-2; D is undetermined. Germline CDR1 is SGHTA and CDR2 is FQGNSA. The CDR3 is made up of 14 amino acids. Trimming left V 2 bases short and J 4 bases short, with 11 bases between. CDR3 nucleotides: TGTGCCAGCAGCTTACCCTTTTCGAGCACTGAAGCTTTCTTT. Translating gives CASSLPFSSTEAFF.

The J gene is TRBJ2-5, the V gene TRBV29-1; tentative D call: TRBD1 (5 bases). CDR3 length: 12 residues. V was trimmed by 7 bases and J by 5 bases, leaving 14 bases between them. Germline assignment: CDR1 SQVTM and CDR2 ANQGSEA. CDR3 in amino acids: CSADQGSETQYF. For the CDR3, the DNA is TGCAGCGCCGACCAGGGAAGTGAGACCCAGTACTTC.

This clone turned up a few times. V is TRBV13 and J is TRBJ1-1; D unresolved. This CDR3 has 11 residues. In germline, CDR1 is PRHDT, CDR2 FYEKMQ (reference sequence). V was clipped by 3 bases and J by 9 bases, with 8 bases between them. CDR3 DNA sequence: TGTGCCAGCAGCTTCGGCTTTCAAGCTTTCTTT. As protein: CASSFGFQAFF.

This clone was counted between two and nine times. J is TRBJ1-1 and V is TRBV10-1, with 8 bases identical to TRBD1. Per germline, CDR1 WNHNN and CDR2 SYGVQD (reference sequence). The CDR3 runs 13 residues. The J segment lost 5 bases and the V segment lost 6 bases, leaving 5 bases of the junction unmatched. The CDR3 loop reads CASRNGQGTEAFF. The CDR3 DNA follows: TGCGCCAGCAGAAACGGACAGGGAACTGAAGCTTTCTTT.

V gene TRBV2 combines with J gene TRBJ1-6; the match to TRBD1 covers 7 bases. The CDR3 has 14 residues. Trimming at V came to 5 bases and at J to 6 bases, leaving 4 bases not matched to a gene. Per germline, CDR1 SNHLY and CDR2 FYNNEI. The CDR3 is CASSPQGLNSPLHF. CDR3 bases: TGTGCCAGCAGTCCACAGGGGCTTAATTCACCCCTCCACTTT.

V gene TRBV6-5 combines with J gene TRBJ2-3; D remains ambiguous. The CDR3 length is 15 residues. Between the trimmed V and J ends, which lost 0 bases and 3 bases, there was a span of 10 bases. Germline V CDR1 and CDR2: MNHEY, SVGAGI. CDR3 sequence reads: CASSYSPVGTDTQYF. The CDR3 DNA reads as TGTGCCAGCAGTTACTCCCCCGTGGGGACAGATACGCAGTATTTT.

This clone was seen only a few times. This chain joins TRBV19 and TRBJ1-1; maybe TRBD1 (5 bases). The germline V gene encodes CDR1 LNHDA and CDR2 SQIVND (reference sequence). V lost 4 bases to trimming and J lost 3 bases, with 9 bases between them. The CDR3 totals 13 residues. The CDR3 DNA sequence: TGTGCCAGTAGTAGGGGCCCTCACACTGAAGCTTTCTTT. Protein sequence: CASSRGPHTEAFF.

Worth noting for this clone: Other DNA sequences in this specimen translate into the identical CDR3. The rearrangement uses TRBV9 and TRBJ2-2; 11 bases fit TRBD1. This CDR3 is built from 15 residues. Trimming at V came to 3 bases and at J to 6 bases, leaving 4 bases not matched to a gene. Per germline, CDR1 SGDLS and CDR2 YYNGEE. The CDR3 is CASSARTGGSGELFF. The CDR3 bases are TGTGCCAGCAGCGCCCGGACAGGGGGCTCCGGGGAGCTGTTTTTT.

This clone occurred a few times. The CDR3 DNA reads TGTGCCAGCAGCCAAAGGGGCTATGGCTACACCTTC. The encoded protein is CASSQRGYGYTF. The chain uses TRBV11-2 and TRBJ1-2; weak D call: TRBD1 (5 bases). V lost 5 bases, J lost 4 bases, and 8 bases lay in between. Germline V lookup: CDR1 SGHAT, CDR2 FQNNGV. The CDR3 is made up of 12 amino acids.

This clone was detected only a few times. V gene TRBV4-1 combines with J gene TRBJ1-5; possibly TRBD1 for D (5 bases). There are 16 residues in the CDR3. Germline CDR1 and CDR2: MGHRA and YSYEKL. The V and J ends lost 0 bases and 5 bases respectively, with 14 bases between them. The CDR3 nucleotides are TGCGCCAGCAGCCAAGAAGGGGTTGGGATTGATCAGCCCCAGCATTTT. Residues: CASSQEGVGIDQPQHF.

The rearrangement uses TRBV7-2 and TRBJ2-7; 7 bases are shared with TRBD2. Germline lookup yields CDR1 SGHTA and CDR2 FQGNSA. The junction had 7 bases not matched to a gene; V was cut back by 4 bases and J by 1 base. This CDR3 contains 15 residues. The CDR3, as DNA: TGTGCCAGCAGCTCACTCGCGGGAGTATCCTACGAGCAGTACTTC. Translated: CASSSLAGVSYEQYF.

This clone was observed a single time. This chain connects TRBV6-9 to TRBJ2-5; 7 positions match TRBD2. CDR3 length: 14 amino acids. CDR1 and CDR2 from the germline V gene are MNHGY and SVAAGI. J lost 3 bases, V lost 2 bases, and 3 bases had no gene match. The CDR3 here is CASSYMGGKETQYF. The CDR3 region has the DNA TGTGCCAGCAGTTATATGGGGGGGAAAGAGACCCAGTACTTC.

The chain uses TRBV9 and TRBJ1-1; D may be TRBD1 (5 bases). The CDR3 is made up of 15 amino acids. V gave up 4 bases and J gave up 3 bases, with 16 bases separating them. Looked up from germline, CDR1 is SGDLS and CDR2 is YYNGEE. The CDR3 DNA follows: TGTGCCAGCAGCCGCGAGGGGAGTAGGTACACTGAAGCTTTCTTT. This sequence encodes CASSREGSRYTEAFF.

The CDR3 DNA is TGCAGTGCTAGAATGGGCAGCTCCACCTTC. Amino acid sequence: CSARMGSSTF. This chain joins TRBV20-1 and TRBJ1-2; no reliable D call. V was trimmed by 2 bases and J by 13 bases, leaving 11 bases between them. CDR1 DFQATT and CDR2 SNEGSKA come from the germline V gene (reference sequence). The CDR3 consists of 10 residues.

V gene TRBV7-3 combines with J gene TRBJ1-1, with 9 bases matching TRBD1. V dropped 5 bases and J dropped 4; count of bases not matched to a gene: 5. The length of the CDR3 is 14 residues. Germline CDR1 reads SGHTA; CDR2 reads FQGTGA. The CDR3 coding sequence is TGTGCCAGCAGCCCAACAGGGGGCATCACTGAAGCTTTCTTT. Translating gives CASSPTGGITEAFF. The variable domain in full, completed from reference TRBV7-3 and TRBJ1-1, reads GAGVSQTPSNKVTEKGKYVELRCDPISGHTALYWYRQSLGQGPEFLIYFQGTGAADDSGLPNDRFFAVRPEGSVSTLKIQRTERGDSAVYLCASSPTGGITEAFFGQGTRLTVV.

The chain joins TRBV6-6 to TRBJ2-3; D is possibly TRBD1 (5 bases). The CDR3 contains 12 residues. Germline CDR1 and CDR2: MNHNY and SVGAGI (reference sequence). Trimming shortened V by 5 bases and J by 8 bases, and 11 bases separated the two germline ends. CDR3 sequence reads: CASSRGRTTQYF. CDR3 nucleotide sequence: TGTGCCAGCAGTAGGGGTAGAACTACGCAGTATTTT.

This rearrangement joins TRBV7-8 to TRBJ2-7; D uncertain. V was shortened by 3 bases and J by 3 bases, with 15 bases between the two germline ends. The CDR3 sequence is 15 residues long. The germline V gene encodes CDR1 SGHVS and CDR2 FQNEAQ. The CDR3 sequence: CASSFMVNPRYEQYF. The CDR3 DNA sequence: TGTGCCAGCAGCTTCATGGTAAACCCCCGCTACGAGCAGTACTTC.

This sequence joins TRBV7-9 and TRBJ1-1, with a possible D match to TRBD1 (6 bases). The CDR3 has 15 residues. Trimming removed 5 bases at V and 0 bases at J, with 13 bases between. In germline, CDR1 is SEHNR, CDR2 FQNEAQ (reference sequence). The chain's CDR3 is CASSGTLTMNTEAFF. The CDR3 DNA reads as TGTGCCAGCAGCGGGACACTTACTATGAACACTGAAGCTTTCTTT.

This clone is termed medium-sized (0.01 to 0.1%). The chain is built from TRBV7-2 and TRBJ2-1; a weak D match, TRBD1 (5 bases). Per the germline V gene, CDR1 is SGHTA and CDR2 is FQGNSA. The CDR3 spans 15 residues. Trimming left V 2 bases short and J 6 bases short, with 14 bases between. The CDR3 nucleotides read TGTGCCAGCAGCTTACCGTGGGGTAGGGGCAATGAGCAGTTCTTC. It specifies CASSLPWGRGNEQFF.